A selection of T cell receptor beta chains follows, all from one sample in a study of T cell responses to AZD1222 COVID-19 vaccine. Profiling relied on immunoSEQ multiplex PCR, and the TCRdb table lists in-frame clones only, not all of them. The sample carries 120,000 to 150,000 clones, 85% to 90% recorded once. The sample in question was peripheral blood, obtained 28 days after the second AZD1222 dose. These receptors came from an adult who received the AZD1222 COVID-19 vaccine. CDR3s include the opening cysteine and the closing phenylalanine or tryptophan. Part of the rows lack a size; the others show once, few, many or a class for expanded clones.

TRBV11-2	TRBJ1-5	-	CASSLEFRQPQHF
TRBV7-6	TRBJ2-7	-	CASSSVLTGNEQYF
TRBV5-8	TRBJ1-2	-	CASRKKGGNYGYTF
TRBV7-2	TRBJ1-6	few	CASSSRHRSYNSPLHF
TRBV11-2	TRBJ1-2	-	CASSFSQANYGYTF
TRBV5-6	TRBJ1-5	-	CASSLFGNQPQHF
TRBV29-1	TRBJ1-4	-	CSVGTGQGNEKLFF
TRBV6-2/TRBV6-3	TRBJ2-1	-	CASSKALRSHNEQFF
TRBV30	TRBJ2-3	-	CALARGIDTQYF
TRBV5-8	TRBJ2-7	once	CASSHAESYEQYF
TRBV7-2	TRBJ2-3	-	CASSLSGSGADTQYF
TRBV18	TRBJ1-6	few	CASSPRQGENSPLHF
TRBV18	TRBJ1-4	-	CASSSRTASDEKLFF
TRBV10-1	TRBJ1-1	-	CASSATKNTEAFF
TRBV19	TRBJ1-1	-	CASSNWQPNTEAFF
TRBV7-9	TRBJ2-1	once	CASSSFQGAKDEQFF
TRBV28	TRBJ2-7	-	CASSFLLRLGGNSYEQYF
TRBV7-3	TRBJ2-6	-	CASSFGQGRPGANVLTF
TRBV7-8	TRBJ2-5	-	CASSPRTSGTQETQYF
TRBV5-1	TRBJ2-3	-	CASSPGTGVADTQYF
TRBV28	TRBJ1-2	-	CASESQGVSPRSYGYTF
TRBV6-5	TRBJ2-4	-	CASSTTGTSVRIQYF
TRBV27	TRBJ2-5	-	CASSSLVAGGSETQYF
TRBV7-2	TRBJ1-1	-	CASSFGAGNTEAFF
TRBV6-1	TRBJ1-2	-	CASSETTGDVYGYTF
TRBV18	TRBJ1-4	-	CASSPNDRENEKLFF
TRBV19	TRBJ1-3	-	CASRDRDSSGNTIYF
TRBV4-1	TRBJ1-5	-	CASSQVYGGQPQHF
TRBV10-3	TRBJ2-3	-	CAISFGVLTDTQYF
TRBV10-3	TRBJ2-1	-	CAIESGSINEQFF
TRBV4-1	TRBJ1-2	-	CASSQDPGFMGGYTF
TRBV28	TRBJ2-3	few	CASGGGTSPSTDTQYF
TRBV13	TRBJ1-2	-	CASSISRGASDGYTF
TRBV30	TRBJ1-2	-	CAWSVWDRFYGYTF
TRBV5-1	TRBJ2-2	once	CASSLGGTPASGELFF
TRBV7-9	TRBJ1-6	-	CASSLASGGNSPLHF
TRBV28	TRBJ1-2	-	CASSFLGSEGYTF
TRBV30	TRBJ1-6	-	CAWSVLKGSYNSPLHF
TRBV5-8	TRBJ2-1	-	CASSLGRFGRQSSYNEQFF
TRBV9	TRBJ2-3	-	CASSPNPGRATDTQYF
TRBV6-2/TRBV6-3	TRBJ1-1	-	CASSYAGGTRLNTEAFF
TRBV4-3	TRBJ2-2	-	CASSQGGQTNTGELFF
TRBV11-3	TRBJ2-1	-	CASSKGAGGPASYNEQFF
TRBV7-3	TRBJ1-2	-	CASSQVGTGDGYTF
TRBV6-1	TRBJ1-5	-	CASSEGAGAGSNQPQHF
TRBV19	TRBJ1-2	-	CASTGTGYGYTF
TRBV6-5	TRBJ2-5	-	CASSEVRGPETQYF
TRBV27	TRBJ1-4	-	CASSLIPGATNEKLFF
TRBV6-5	TRBJ1-2	once	CASSYSDRGPNYGYTF
TRBV29-1	TRBJ2-1	-	CSVDRTGGFYNEQFF
TRBV28	TRBJ1-5	-	CASRGQGFGQPQHF
TRBV28	TRBJ2-7	-	CASSSPGTGRLQGEQYF
TRBV10-1	TRBJ2-7	-	CASSDSPTYEQYF
TRBV10-1	TRBJ2-1	-	CASSEVQAEDEQFF
TRBV4-2	TRBJ2-1	-	CASSQQLGGRNEQFF